The TCR beta chain described here comes from a study of T cells in women clearing cervical HPV infection. The wider study: Control women cleared a single incident HPV16 infection within 12 months.

Some clones are missing from TCRdb's copy, which holds only in-frame ones; the method was immunoSEQ multiplex PCR. The clone table shows 49,000 or so clones, with the ten largest holding under 40%. With respect to this clone: The sequenced fragment ends 3 residues before the CDR3 boundary, so the rest is inferred from the germline J gene.

The V segment lost 1 base and the J segment 4 bases; nucleotides outside the gene matches: 11. This CDR3 spans 17 amino acids. Looked up from germline, CDR1 is SGHVS and CDR2 is FQNEAQ. The V and J genes are TRBV7-8 and TRBJ1-2; 8 bases are a match to TRBD1. Sequencing used blood buffy coat. This TCR came from a woman aged 18-69 years with a cervical HPV16 infection that either progressed to CIN3+ or cleared (not recorded which). CDR3 bases read: TGTGCCAGCAGCTTAGATCGGACAGGGACGAATACCTATGGC. It is translated as CASSLDRTGTNTYG. The entire CDR3 reads CASSLDRTGTNTYGYTF. Variable domain in full (rest from reference TRBV7-8 and TRBJ1-2): GAGVSQSPRYKVAKRGQDVALRCDPISGHVSLFWYQQALGQGPEFLTYFQNEAQLDKSGLPSDRFFAERPEGSVSTLKIQRTQQEDSAVYLCASSLDRTGTNTYGYTFGSGTRLTVV.